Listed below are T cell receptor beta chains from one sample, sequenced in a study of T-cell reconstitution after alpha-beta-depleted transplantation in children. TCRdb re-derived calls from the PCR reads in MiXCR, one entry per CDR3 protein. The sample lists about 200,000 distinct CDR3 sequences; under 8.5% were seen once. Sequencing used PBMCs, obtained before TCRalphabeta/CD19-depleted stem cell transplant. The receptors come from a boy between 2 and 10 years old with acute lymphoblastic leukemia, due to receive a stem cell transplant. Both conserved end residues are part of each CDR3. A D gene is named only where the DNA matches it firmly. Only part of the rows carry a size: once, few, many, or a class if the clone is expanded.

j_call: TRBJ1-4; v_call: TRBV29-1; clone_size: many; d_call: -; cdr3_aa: CSVEDVESPIRKLFF; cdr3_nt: TGCAGCGTTGAAGATGTAGAGTCACCCATAAGAAAACTGTTTTTT
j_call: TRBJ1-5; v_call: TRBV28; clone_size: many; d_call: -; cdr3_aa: CASSTQPHLSNQPQHF; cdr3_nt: TGTGCCAGCAGTACTCAGCCACACCTTAGCAATCAGCCCCAGCATTTT
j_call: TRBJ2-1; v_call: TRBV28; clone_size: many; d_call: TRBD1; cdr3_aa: CASRPLGQGSYNEQFF; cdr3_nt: TGTGCCAGCCGTCCACTAGGACAGGGGTCCTACAATGAGCAGTTCTTC
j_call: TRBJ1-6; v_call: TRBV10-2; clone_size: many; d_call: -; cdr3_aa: CASSRRDSPLHF; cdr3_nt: TGCGCCAGCAGCCGAAGGGACTCACCCCTCCACTTT
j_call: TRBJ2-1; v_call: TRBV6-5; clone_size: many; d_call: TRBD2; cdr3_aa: CASSYDGTSFNEQFF; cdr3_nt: TGTGCCAGCAGTTATGATGGGACTAGCTTCAATGAGCAGTTCTTC
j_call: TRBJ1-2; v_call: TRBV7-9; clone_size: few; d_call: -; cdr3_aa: CASSLEGSDGYTF; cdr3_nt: TGTGCCAGCAGCTTAGAGGGTTCGGATGGCTACACCTTC
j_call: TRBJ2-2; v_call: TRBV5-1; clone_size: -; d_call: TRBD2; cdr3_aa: CASSWGTGTTGELFF; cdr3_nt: TGCGCCAGCAGCTGGGGGACTGGGACTACAGGGGAGCTGTTTTTT
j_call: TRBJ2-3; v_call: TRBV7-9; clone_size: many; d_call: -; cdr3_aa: CASSKNLGTQYF; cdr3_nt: TGTGCCAGCAGCAAGAATCTAGGGACGCAGTATTTT
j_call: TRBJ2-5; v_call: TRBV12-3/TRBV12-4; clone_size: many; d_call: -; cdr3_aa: CASSLLGGGGETQYF; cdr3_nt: TGTGCCAGCAGTTTACTCGGAGGGGGCGGGGAGACCCAGTACTTC
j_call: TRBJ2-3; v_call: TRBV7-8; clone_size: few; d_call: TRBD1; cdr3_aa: CASSFGTGKTTLFPDTQYF; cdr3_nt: TGTGCCAGCAGCTTCGGGACAGGCAAGACAACGCTATTTCCAGATACGCAGTATTTT
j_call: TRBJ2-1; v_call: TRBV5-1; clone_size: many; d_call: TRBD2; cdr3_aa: CASSWGGRSSYNEQFF; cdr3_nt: TGCGCCAGCAGCTGGGGGGGACGGAGCTCCTACAATGAGCAGTTCTTC
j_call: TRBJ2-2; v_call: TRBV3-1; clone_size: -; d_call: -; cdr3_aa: CASSRRFGGPNTGELFF; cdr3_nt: TGTGCCAGCAGCCGCCGGTTCGGGGGGCCCAACACCGGGGAGCTGTTTTTT
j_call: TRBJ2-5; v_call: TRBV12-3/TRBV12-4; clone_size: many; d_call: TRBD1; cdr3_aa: CASRYQIRGTGGETQYF; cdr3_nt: TGTGCCAGCAGATATCAAATTCGCGGGACAGGCGGGGAGACCCAGTACTTC
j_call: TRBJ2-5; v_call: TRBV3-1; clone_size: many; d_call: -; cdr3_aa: CASSRGLQWTQYF; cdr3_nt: TGTGCCAGCAGCCGGGGACTCCAGTGGACCCAGTACTTC
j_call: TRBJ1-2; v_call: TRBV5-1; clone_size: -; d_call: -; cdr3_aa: CASSLSGGNGYTF; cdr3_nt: TGCGCCAGCAGCTTGTCGGGGGGAAATGGCTACACCTTC
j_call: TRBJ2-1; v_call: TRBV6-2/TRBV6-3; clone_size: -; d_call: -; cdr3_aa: CASSTRRFAYNEQFF; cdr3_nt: TGTGCCAGCAGTACCCGGCGTTTCGCCTACAATGAGCAGTTCTTC
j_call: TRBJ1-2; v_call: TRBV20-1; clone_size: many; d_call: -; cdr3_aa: CSARLPAFGVYGYTF; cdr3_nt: TGCAGTGCTAGACTGCCAGCTTTTGGGGTCTATGGCTACACCTTC
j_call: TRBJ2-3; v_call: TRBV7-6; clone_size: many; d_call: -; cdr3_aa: CASSQWLLADTQYF; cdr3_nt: TGTGCCAGCAGCCAGTGGCTGCTTGCAGATACGCAGTATTTT
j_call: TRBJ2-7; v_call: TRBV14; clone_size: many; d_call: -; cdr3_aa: CASSRGTYEQYF; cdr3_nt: TGTGCCAGCAGTCGCGGGACATACGAGCAGTACTTC
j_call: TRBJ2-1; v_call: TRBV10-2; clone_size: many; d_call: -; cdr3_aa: CASSEEKVGYNEQFF; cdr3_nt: TGCGCCAGCAGTGAGGAGAAGGTGGGATACAATGAGCAGTTCTTC
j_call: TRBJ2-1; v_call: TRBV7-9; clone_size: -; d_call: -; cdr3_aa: CASSLGVAVAEFF; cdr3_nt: TGTGCCAGCAGCTTGGGGGTGGCGGTAGCGGAGTTCTTC
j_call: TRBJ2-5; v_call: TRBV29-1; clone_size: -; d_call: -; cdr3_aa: CSVDSGGQETQYF; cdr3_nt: TGCAGCGTTGATAGTGGGGGCCAAGAGACCCAGTACTTC
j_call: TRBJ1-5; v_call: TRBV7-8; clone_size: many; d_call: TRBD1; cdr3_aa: CASSSDRTSNQPQHF; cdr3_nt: TGTGCCAGCAGCTCGGACAGGACTAGCAATCAGCCCCAGCATTTT
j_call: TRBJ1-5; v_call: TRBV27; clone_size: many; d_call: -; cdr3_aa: CASSPYEGVLNQPQHF; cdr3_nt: TGTGCCAGCAGTCCGTACGAGGGCGTCCTAAATCAGCCCCAGCATTTT
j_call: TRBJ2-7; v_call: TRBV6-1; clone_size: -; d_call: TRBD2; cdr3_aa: CATAVGRETTYEQYF; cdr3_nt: TGTGCCACCGCCGTGGGGAGGGAGACCACCTACGAGCAGTACTTC
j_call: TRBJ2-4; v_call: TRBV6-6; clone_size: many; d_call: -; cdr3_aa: CASISDRNIQYF; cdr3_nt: TGTGCCAGCATCTCAGATCGGAACATTCAGTACTTC
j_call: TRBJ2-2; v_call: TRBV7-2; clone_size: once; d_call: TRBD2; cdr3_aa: CASSLSLAGGGNTGELFF; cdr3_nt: TGTGCCAGCAGCTTATCGTTAGCGGGAGGGGGAAACACCGGGGAGCTGTTTTTT
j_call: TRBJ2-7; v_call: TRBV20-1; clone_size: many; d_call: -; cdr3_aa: CGWGYEQYF; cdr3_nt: TGCGGGTGGGGGTACGAGCAGTACTTC
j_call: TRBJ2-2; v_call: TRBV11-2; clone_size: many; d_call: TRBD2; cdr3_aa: CASSFREGGTGELFF; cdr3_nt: TGTGCCAGCAGCTTTCGGGAGGGCGGCACCGGGGAGCTGTTTTTT
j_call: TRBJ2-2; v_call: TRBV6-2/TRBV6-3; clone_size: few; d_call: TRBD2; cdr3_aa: CASSYRGGITGELFF; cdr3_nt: TGTGCCAGCAGTTACCGCGGGGGGATCACCGGGGAGCTGTTTTTT
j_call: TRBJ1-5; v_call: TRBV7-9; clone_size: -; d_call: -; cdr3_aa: CASSLDGQAHQPQHF; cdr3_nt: TGTGCCAGCAGCTTAGATGGCCAGGCTCATCAGCCCCAGCATTTT
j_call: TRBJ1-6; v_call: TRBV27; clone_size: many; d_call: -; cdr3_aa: CASSFELGNSPLHF; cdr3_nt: TGTGCCAGCAGTTTCGAACTCGGGAATTCACCCCTCCACTTT
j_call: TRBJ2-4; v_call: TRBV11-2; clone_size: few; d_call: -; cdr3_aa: CASSSGHIRDIQYF; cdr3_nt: TGTGCCAGCAGCTCAGGACACATCCGCGACATTCAGTACTTC
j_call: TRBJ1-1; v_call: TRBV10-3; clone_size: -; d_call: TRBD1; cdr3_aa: CAISTGTGPSGAFF; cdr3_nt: TGTGCCATCAGTACCGGGACAGGGCCTTCGGGGGCTTTCTTT